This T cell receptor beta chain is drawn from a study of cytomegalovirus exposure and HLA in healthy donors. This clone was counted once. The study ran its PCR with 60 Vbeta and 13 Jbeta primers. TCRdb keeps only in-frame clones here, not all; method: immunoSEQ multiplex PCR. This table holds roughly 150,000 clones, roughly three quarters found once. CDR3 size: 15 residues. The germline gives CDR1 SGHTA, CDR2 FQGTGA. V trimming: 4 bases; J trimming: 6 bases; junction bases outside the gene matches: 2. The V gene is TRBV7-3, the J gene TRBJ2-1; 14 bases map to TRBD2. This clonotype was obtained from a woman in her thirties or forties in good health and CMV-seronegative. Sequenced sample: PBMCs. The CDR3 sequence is CASSSGLAGVNEQFF. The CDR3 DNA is TGTGCCAGCAGCTCGGGACTAGCGGGAGTCAATGAGCAGTTCTTC. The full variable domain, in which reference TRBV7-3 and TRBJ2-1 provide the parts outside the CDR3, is GAGVSQTPSNKVTEKGKYVELRCDPISGHTALYWYRQSLGQGPEFLIYFQGTGAADDSGLPNDRFFAVRPEGSVSTLKIQRTERGDSAVYLCASSSGLAGVNEQFFGPGTRLTVL.